This T cell receptor (beta chain) is from a study of neoadjuvant anti-PD-1 for oral cavity cancer. Background on the study: Around day 43, patients without progression received a fourth nivolumab dose before surgery.

V shed 3 bases, J shed 7 bases, and the junction held 4 bases outside the gene matches. Germline V gene lookup returns CDR1 MDHEN and CDR2 SYDVKM. This CDR3 has 13 amino acids. Libraries were prepared by immunoSEQ multiplex PCR; TCRdb keeps only in-frame clonotypes and omits some of them. This table has about 14,000 clones, more than 65% appearing once. The chain is built from TRBV28 and TRBJ1-2; TRBD1 aligns across 8 bases. This sample comprised PBMCs, obtained before nivolumab (anti-PD-1) treatment. The source of this sequence is a person aged 40-85 years with oral cavity squamous cell carcinoma. CDR3 loop: CASSFWTGSGYTF. The CDR3 DNA reads as TGTGCCAGCAGTTTCTGGACAGGGTCTGGCTACACCTTC.